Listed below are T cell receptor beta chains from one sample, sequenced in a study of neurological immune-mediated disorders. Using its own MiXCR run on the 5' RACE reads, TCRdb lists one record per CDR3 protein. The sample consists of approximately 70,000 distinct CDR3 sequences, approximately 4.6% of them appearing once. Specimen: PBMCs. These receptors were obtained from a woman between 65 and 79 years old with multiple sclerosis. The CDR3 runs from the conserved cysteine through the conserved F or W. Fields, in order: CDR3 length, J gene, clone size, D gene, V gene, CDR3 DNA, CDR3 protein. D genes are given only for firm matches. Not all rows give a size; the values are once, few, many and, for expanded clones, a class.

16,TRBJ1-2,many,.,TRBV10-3,TGTGCCATCAGTGAGTCTGTCGGGAGGCGGGACTATGGCTACACCTTC,CAISESVGRRDYGYTF
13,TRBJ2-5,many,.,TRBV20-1,TGCAGTGCTAGAGATTTCACCAGAGGGACCCAGTACTTC,CSARDFTRGTQYF
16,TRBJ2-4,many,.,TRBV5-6,TGTGCCAGCAGCCTCAGGGATTTACTAGCCAAAAACATTCAGTACTTC,CASSLRDLLAKNIQYF
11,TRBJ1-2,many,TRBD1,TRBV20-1,TGCAGTGCCCCAGGGGGAGTTGGCTACACCTTC,CSAPGGVGYTF
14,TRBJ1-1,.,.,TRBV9,TGTGCCAGCAGCGTTTCTCCGGAGGGCACTGAAGCTTTCTTT,CASSVSPEGTEAFF
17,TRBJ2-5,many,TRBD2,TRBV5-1,TGCGCCAGCAGACCGGGACTAGCGGGAGGGCCCCAAGAGACCCAGTACTTC,CASRPGLAGGPQETQYF
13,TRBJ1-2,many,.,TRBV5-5,TGTGCCAGCAGCCCCCAACCTCTGCTGGGCTACACCTTC,CASSPQPLLGYTF
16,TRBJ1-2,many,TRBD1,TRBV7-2,TGTGCCAGCAGCTTAGCGCGTCAGGGACAGGGTTATGGCTACACCTTC,CASSLARQGQGYGYTF
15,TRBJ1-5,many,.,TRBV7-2,TGTGCCAGCAGCTCATACAGGGAGGGCAATCAGCCCCAGCATTTT,CASSSYREGNQPQHF
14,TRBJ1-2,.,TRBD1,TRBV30,TGTGCCTGGAGTTTGACAGGGGTTAGATATGGCTACACCTTC,CAWSLTGVRYGYTF
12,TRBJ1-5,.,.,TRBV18,TGTGCCAGCTCGTCACCTAGTCAGCCCCAGCATTTT,CASSSPSQPQHF
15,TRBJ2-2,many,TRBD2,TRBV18,TGTGCCAGCTCCCCTAGCGGGCCGAACACCGGGGAGCTGTTTTTT,CASSPSGPNTGELFF
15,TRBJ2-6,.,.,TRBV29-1,TGCAGCGTTGAAGACGGCGCGACGGGGGCCAACGTCCTGACTTTC,CSVEDGATGANVLTF
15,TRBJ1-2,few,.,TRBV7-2,TGTGCCAGCAGCTCACCTATCGACAGTCCCTATGGCTACACCTTC,CASSSPIDSPYGYTF
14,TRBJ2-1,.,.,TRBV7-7,TGTGCCAGCAGCCACGGGGAGACCTACAATGAGCAGTTCTTC,CASSHGETYNEQFF
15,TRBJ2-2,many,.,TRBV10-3,TGTGCCATCAGCCCTGGAGCGGAGAACACCGGGGAGCTGTTTTTT,CAISPGAENTGELFF
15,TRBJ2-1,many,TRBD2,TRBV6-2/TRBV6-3,TGTGCCAGCAGTGAGACTAGCGGGAGCGGCAATGAGCAGTTCTTC,CASSETSGSGNEQFF
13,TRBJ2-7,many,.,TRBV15,TGTGCCACCAGCGAGGACCTCCGGGAAGAGCAGTACTTC,CATSEDLREEQYF
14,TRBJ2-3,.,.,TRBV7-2,TGTGCCAGCAGCCCATTTAGGGGGACAGATACGCAGTATTTT,CASSPFRGTDTQYF
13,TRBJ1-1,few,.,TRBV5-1,TGCGCCAGCAGGAACCGGGAGAACACTGAAGCTTTCTTT,CASRNRENTEAFF
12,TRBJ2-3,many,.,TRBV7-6,TGTGCCAGCAGCTTCGAAGGAGATACGCAGTATTTT,CASSFEGDTQYF
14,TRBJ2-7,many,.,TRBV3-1,TGTGCCAGCAAGAGGACACGGACCTCCTACGAGCAGTACTTC,CASKRTRTSYEQYF
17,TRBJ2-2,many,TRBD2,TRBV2,TGTGCCAGCAGACGACTAAAGCGGGACCCAAACACCGGGGAGCTGTTTTTT,CASRRLKRDPNTGELFF
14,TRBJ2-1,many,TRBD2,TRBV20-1,TGCAGTGCTACCAGCGGGAGGGGGTACAATGAGCAGTTCTTC,CSATSGRGYNEQFF
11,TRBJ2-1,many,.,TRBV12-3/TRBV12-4,TGTGCCAGCAGTTTTCCGGGACCAATTTTCTTC,CASSFPGPIFF
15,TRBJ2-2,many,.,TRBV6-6,TGTGCCAGCAGTTTTAGGACACAGAACACCGGGGAGCTGTTTTTT,CASSFRTQNTGELFF
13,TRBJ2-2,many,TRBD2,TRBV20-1,TGCAGTGCTCTAGCGGGAGCGGGCGGGGAGCTGTTTTTT,CSALAGAGGELFF
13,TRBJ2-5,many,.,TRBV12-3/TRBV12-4,TGTGCCAGCAGTTTCGGCCGGTCGGAGACCCAGTACTTC,CASSFGRSETQYF
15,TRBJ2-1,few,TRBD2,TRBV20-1,TGCAGTGCTTCTGTAGCGGGAGGACGCTACAATGAGCAGTTCTTC,CSASVAGGRYNEQFF
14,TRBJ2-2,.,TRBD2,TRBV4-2,TGTGCCAGCAGCCAGCTTAGCGGGCCCGGGGAGCTGTTTTTT,CASSQLSGPGELFF
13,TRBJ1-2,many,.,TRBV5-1,TGCGCCAGCAGCGCCGGGCCGCCCGATGGCTACACCTTC,CASSAGPPDGYTF
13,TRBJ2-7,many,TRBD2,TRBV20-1,TGCAGTGCTAGAGTAGCGGGACTCTACGAGCAGTACTTC,CSARVAGLYEQYF
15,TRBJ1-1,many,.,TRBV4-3,TGCGCCAGCAGCCAACTTACCCGGGGTCGGACTGAAGCTTTCTTT,CASSQLTRGRTEAFF
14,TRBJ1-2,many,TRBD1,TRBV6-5,TGTGCCAGCAGTTTGACACAGGGGGGGTATGGCTACACCTTC,CASSLTQGGYGYTF
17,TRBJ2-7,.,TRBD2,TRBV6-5,TGTGCCAGCAGTTACAAGACTAGCGGGAGTTGGGGCTACGAGCAGTACTTC,CASSYKTSGSWGYEQYF
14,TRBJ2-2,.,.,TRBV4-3,TGCGCCAGCAGCCTTACAACTAACACCGGGGAGCTGTTTTTT,CASSLTTNTGELFF
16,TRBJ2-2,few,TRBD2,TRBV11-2,TGTGCCAGCAGTTATCTAGCGGGAGCGGGTGCCGGGGAGCTGTTTTTT,CASSYLAGAGAGELFF
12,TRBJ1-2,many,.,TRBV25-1,TGTGCCAGCAGTGGAGGATCCCTTGGCTACACCTTC,CASSGGSLGYTF
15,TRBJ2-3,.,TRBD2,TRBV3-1,TGTGCCAGCAGCCAAGGACTAGCGGGCACAGATACGCAGTATTTT,CASSQGLAGTDTQYF
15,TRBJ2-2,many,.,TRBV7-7,TGTGCTAGCAGCTTAGATATGGCAGGCACCGGGGAGCTGTTTTTT,CASSLDMAGTGELFF
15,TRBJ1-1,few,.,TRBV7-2,TGTGCCAGCAGCTTAGCGGGAGGTCTTCAGGCTGAAGCTTTCTTT,CASSLAGGLQAEAFF
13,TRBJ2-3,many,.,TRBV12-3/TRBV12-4,TGTGCCAGCGACGCCGCAGGGAGAGACACGCAGTATTTT,CASDAAGRDTQYF
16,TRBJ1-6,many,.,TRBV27,TGTGCCAGCACCCTCAGCGGGATATCTCACAATTCACCCCTCCACTTT,CASTLSGISHNSPLHF
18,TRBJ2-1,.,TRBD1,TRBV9,TGTGCCAGCAGCGACAACGCCGGGACAGGGCTCTCCTACAATGAGCAGTTCTTC,CASSDNAGTGLSYNEQFF
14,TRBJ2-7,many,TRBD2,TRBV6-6,TGTGCCAGCTCCGGACTAGCGGGACTCTACGAGCAGTACTTC,CASSGLAGLYEQYF
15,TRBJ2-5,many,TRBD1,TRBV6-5,TGTGCCAGCAGCCCGACAGGGTACGACCAAGAGACCCAGTACTTC,CASSPTGYDQETQYF
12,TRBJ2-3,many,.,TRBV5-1,TGCGCCAGCAGCCCTGGGACAGATACGCAGTATTTT,CASSPGTDTQYF
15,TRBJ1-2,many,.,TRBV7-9,TGTGCCAGCAGTCGTTCGGTAGCGCGGAACTATGGCTACACCTTC,CASSRSVARNYGYTF